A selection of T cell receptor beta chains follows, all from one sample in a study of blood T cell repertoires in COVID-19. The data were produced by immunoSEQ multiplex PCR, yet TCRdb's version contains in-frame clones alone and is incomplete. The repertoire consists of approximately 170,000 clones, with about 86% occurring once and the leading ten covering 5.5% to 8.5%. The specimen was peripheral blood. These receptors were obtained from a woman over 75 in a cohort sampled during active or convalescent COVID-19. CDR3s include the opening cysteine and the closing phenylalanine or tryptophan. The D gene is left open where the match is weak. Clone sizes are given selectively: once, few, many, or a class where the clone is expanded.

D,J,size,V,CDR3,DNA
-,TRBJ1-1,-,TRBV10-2,CASRRGVNTEAFF,TGCGCCAGCCGGCGGGGCGTGAACACTGAAGCTTTCTTT
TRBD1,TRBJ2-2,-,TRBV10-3,CAISAKGTGVSGELFF,TGTGCCATCAGTGCGAAAGGGACAGGGGTGTCCGGGGAGCTGTTTTTT
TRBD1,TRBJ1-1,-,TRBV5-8,CASSLEGTVGNTEAFF,TGTGCCAGCAGCTTGGAAGGGACAGTAGGGAACACTGAAGCTTTCTTT
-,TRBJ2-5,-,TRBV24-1,CATSDFTGGGQETQYF,TGTGCCACCAGTGACTTTACTGGGGGAGGTCAGGAGACCCAGTACTTC
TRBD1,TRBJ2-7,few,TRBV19,CASSMSDRDIYEQYF,TGTGCCAGTAGTATGAGTGACAGGGATATCTACGAGCAGTACTTC
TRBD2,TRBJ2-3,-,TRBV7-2,CASSLQRGGDTQYF,TGTGCCAGCAGCTTACAGCGGGGGGGGGATACGCAGTATTTT
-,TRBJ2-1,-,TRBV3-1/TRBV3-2,CASSPRGRWTSYNEQFF,TGTGCCAGCAGCCCCCGGGGGAGGTGGACTTCATACAATGAGCAGTTCTTC
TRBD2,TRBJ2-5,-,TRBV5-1,CASSSWTSGGQETQYF,TGCGCCAGCAGCTCCTGGACTAGCGGGGGCCAAGAGACCCAGTACTTC
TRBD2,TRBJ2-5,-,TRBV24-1,CATSGRIQETQYF,TGTGCCACCAGCGGGAGGATCCAAGAGACCCAGTACTTC
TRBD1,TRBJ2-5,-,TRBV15,CATSDSTGRETQYF,TGTGCCACCAGCGATTCGACAGGGCGAGAGACCCAGTACTTC
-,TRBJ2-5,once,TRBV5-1,CASSVTGYETQYF,TGCGCCAGCAGCGTTACAGGGTACGAGACCCAGTACTTC
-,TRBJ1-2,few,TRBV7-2,CASSSMGAGVAGYTF,TGTGCCAGCAGCTCCATGGGAGCAGGGGTTGCTGGCTACACCTTC
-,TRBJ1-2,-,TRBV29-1,CSVVSANYGYTF,TGCAGCGTTGTCTCCGCTAACTATGGCTACACCTTC
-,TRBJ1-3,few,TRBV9,CASSVVGDTSGNTIYF,TGTGCCAGCAGCGTAGTTGGGGACACCTCTGGAAACACCATATATTTT
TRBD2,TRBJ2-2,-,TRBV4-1,CASSQPSGTTLNTGELFF,TGCGCCAGCAGCCAACCCTCCGGGACTACCCTAAACACCGGGGAGCTGTTTTTT
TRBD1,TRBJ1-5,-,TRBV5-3,CARSPRTGTSNQPQHF,TGTGCCAGAAGCCCCCGGACAGGGACTAGCAATCAGCCCCAGCATTTT
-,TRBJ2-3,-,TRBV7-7,CASSLGLAGDTQYF,TGTGCTAGCAGCTTAGGACTGGCCGGTGATACGCAGTATTTT
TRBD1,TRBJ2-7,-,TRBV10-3,CAISDGTGGQYEQYF,TGTGCCATCAGTGATGGGACAGGGGGCCAGTACGAGCAGTACTTC
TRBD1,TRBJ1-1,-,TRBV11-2,CASSLSGQVNTEAFF,TGTGCCAGCAGCTTGTCGGGACAGGTGAACACTGAAGCTTTCTTT
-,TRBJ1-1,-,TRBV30,CAWRARTVITDTEAFF,TGTGCCTGGAGAGCTCGGACAGTTATTACAGACACTGAAGCTTTCTTT
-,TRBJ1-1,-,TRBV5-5,CASSLGAVTEAFF,TGTGCCAGCAGCTTGGGGGCAGTCACTGAAGCTTTCTTT
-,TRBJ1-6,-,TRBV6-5,CASSYLRSRNSPLHF,TGTGCCAGCAGTTACCTCCGATCGAGGAATTCACCCCTCCACTTT
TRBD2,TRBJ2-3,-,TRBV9,CASSVTSGRAPDTQYF,TGTGCCAGCAGCGTTACTAGCGGGAGGGCCCCAGATACGCAGTATTTT
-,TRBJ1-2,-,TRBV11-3,CASSLGGKGGYTF,TGTGCCAGCAGCTTAGGAGGGAAGGGTGGCTACACCTTC
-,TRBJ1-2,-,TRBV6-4,CASSASGGPPNYGYTF,TGTGCCAGCAGTGCCTCCGGGGGACCCCCTAACTATGGCTACACCTTC
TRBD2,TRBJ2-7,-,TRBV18,CASSPSLLAGSFYEQYF,TGTGCCAGCTCACCATCCTTGTTAGCGGGCTCATTCTACGAGCAGTACTTC
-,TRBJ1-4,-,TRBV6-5,CASSRQSHNEKLFF,TGTGCCAGCAGTCGACAGTCTCATAATGAAAAACTGTTTTTT
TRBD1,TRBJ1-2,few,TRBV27,CASSLSIDRGRDGYTF,TGTGCCAGCAGTTTATCGATCGACAGGGGGCGTGATGGCTACACCTTC
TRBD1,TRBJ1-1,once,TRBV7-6,CASSPNYRGHAEAFF,TGTGCCAGCAGCCCCAACTACAGGGGGCACGCTGAAGCTTTCTTT
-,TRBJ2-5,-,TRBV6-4,CANLGTPKGETQYF,TGTGCCAATCTCGGGACTCCAAAGGGAGAGACCCAGTACTTC
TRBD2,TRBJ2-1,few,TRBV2,CAIETSGGADEQFF,TGTGCCATCGAGACTAGCGGGGGGGCAGATGAGCAGTTCTTC
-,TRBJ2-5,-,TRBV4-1,CASSQAKGQKKRETQYF,TGCGCCAGCAGCCAAGCTAAGGGACAAAAAAAACGGGAGACCCAGTACTTC
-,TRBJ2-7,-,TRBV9,CASSVAPQTNYEQYF,TGTGCCAGCAGCGTAGCTCCACAGACTAACTACGAGCAGTACTTC
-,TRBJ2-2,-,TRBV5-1,CASSLLSFQNTGELFF,TGCGCCAGCAGCTTGCTATCGTTCCAGAACACCGGGGAGCTGTTTTTT
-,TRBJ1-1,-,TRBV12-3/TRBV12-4,CASSYSRNTEAFF,TGTGCCAGCAGTTATTCGAGGAACACTGAAGCTTTCTTT